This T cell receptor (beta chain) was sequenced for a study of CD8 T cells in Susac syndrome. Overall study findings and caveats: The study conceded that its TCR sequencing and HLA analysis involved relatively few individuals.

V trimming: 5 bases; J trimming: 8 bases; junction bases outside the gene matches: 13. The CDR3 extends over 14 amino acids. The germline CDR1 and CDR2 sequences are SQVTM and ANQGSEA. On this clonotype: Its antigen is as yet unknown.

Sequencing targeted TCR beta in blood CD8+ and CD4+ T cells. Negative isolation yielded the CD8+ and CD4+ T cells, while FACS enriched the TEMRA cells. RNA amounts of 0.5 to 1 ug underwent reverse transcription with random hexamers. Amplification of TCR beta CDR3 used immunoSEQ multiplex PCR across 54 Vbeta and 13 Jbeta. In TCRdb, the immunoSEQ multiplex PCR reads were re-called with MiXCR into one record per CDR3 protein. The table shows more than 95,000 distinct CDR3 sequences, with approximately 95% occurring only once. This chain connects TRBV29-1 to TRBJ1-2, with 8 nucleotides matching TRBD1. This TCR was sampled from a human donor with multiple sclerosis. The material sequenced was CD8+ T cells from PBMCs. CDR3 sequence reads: CSVQPTRTGGGYTF. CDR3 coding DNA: TGCAGCGTTCAACCTACCCGAACAGGGGGAGGCTACACCTTC. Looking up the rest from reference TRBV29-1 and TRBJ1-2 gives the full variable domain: SAVISQKPSRDICQRGTSLTIQCQVDSQVTMMFWYRQQPGQSLTLIATANQGSEATYESGFVIDKFPISRPNLTFSTLTVSNMSPEDSSIYLCSVQPTRTGGGYTFGSGTRLTVV.